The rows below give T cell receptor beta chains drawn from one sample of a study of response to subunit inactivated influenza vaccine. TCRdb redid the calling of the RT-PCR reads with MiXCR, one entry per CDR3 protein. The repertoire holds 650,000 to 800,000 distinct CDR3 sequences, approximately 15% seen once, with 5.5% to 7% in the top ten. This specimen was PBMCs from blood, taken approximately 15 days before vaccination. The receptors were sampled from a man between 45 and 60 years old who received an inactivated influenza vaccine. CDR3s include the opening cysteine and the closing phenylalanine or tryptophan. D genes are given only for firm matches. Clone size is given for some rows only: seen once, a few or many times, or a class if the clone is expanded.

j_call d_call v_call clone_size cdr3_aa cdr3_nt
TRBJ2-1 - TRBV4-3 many CASSQDVTRSSYNEQFF TGCGCCAGCAGCCAAGATGTCACCAGGAGCTCCTACAATGAGCAGTTCTTC
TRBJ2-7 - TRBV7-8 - CASSPAGLVSYEQYF TGTGCCAGCAGCCCCGCAGGGTTAGTATCCTACGAGCAGTACTTC
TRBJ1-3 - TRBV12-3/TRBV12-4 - CASSWDRNTIYF TGTGCCAGCAGCTGGGACAGAAACACCATATATTTT
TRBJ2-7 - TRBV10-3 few CAISESRNIDEQYF TGTGCCATCAGTGAGTCGAGGAATATTGACGAGCAGTACTTC
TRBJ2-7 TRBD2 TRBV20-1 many CSARGTSGGLGYEQYF TGCAGTGCTAGGGGGACTAGCGGGGGGTTGGGTTACGAGCAGTACTTC
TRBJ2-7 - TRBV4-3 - CASSQQKGSYEQYF TGCGCCAGCAGCCAGCAGAAGGGGAGCTACGAGCAGTACTTC
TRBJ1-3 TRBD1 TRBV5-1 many CASSHGQGLEGNTIYF TGCGCCAGCAGTCACGGACAGGGCCTTGAAGGAAACACCATATATTTT
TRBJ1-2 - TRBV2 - CASSERSRADYGYTF TGTGCCAGCAGTGAAAGGAGCAGGGCGGACTATGGCTACACCTTC
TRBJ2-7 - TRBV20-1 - CSARPPGGLRYEQYF TGCAGTGCTAGACCTCCAGGGGGGCTTCGGTACGAGCAGTACTTC
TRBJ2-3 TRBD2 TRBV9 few CASSVGNSGRSHADTQYF TGTGCCAGCAGCGTAGGGAATAGCGGGAGATCTCACGCAGATACGCAGTATTTT
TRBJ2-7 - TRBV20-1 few CSGTAITYEQYF TGCAGTGGGACAGCCATAACCTACGAGCAGTACTTC
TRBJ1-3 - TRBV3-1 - CASSRGIPGSGNTIYF TGTGCCAGCAGCCGGGGCATTCCGGGCTCTGGAAACACCATATATTTT
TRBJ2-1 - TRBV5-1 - CASSLGARGRGDEQFF TGCGCCAGCAGCTTGGGTGCCAGGGGAAGGGGCGATGAGCAGTTCTTC
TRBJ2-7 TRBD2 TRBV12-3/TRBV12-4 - CASSSSGLAVYEQYF TGTGCCAGCAGTTCATCAGGACTAGCGGTGTACGAGCAGTACTTC
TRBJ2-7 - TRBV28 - CASTPGALSSYEQYF TGTGCCAGCACCCCAGGAGCTCTGAGCTCCTACGAGCAGTACTTC
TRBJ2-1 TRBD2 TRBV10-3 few CAISGGLAGDLIDNEQFF TGTGCCATCAGTGGGGGACTAGCGGGAGATCTGATCGACAATGAGCAGTTCTTC
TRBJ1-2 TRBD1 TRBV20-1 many CSAPRTGGYGYTF TGCAGTGCTCCCAGAACAGGGGGATATGGCTACACCTTC
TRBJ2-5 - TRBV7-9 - CASSSSGYGGRETQYF TGTGCCAGCAGCTCCTCAGGATACGGAGGTCGGGAGACCCAGTACTTC
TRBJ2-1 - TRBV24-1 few CATSGNSGYSSYNEQFF TGTGCCACCAGTGGGAATAGCGGATACAGCTCCTACAATGAGCAGTTCTTC
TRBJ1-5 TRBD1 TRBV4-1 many CASSLEDRGRAYTSNQPQHF TGCGCCAGCAGCCTCGAGGATAGGGGGCGCGCATACACGAGCAATCAGCCCCAGCATTTT
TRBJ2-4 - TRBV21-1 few CASSKDRAGVKNIQYF TGTGCCAGCAGCAAAGACAGGGCGGGGGTCAAAAACATTCAGTACTTC
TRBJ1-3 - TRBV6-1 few CASSARQVVSGNTIYF TGTGCCAGCAGTGCCCGACAGGTCGTCTCTGGAAACACCATATATTTT
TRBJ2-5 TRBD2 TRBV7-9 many CASSLPSGSTETQYF TGTGCCAGCAGCTTACCTAGCGGGAGTACAGAGACCCAGTACTTC
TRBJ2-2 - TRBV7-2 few CASSSLRVAATGELFF TGTGCCAGCAGCTCCCTTCGGGTAGCAGCTACCGGGGAGCTGTTTTTT
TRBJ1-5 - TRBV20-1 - CSASRGADQPQHF TGCAGTGCTAGCCGGGGGGCGGATCAGCCCCAGCATTTT
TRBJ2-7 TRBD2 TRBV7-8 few CASSLAGLADSAYEQYF TGTGCCAGCAGCTTAGCGGGACTAGCGGATAGTGCCTACGAGCAGTACTTC
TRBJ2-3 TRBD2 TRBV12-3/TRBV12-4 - CASSLALSGGGGDTQYF TGTGCCAGCAGTTTAGCGCTGAGCGGGGGTGGCGGAGATACGCAGTATTTT
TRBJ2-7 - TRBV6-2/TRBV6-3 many CASSSGPGQTISYEQYF TGTGCCAGCAGTTCCGGACCGGGACAAACTATCTCCTACGAGCAGTACTTC
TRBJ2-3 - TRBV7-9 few CASSSDRKTQYF TGTGCCAGCAGCTCCGACAGGAAAACGCAGTATTTT
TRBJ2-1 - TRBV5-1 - CASRKEGFPYNEQFF TGCGCCAGCAGAAAAGAGGGGTTCCCCTACAATGAGCAGTTCTTC
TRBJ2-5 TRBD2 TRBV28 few CASSLGRGSHQETQYF TGTGCCAGCAGTTTAGGGAGGGGCAGCCACCAAGAGACCCAGTACTTC
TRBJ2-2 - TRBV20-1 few CSARGSRANTGELFF TGCAGTGCCCGGGGGTCTCGAGCGAACACCGGGGAGCTGTTTTTT
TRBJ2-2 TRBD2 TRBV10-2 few CATSRFRTSGGPTGELFF TGCGCCACCTCACGCTTCCGGACTAGCGGGGGGCCTACCGGGGAGCTGTTTTTT
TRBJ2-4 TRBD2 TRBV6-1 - CASSGRGAKNIQYF TGTGCCAGCAGCGGGAGGGGAGCCAAAAACATTCAGTACTTC
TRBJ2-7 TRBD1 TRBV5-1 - CASSLERDREGEQYF TGCGCCAGCAGCTTGGAACGGGACAGGGAGGGCGAGCAGTACTTC
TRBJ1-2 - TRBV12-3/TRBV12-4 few CASSAHPPKANYGYTF TGTGCCAGCAGTGCACATCCCCCCAAAGCTAACTATGGCTACACCTTC
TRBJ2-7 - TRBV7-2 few CASSLPSDNEQYF TGTGCCAGCAGCTTACCTAGCGATAACGAGCAGTACTTC
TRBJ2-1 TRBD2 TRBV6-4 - CASSDETSGRDEQFF TGTGCCAGCAGTGACGAAACTAGCGGGCGCGATGAGCAGTTCTTC
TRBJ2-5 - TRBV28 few CASSSNLLRGTQETQYF TGTGCCAGCAGTTCGAACCTCCTACGAGGGACTCAAGAGACCCAGTACTTC
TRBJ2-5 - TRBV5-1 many CASSLYSGIQETQYF TGCGCCAGCAGCCTCTACTCCGGGATCCAAGAGACCCAGTACTTC
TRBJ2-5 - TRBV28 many CALRGGHPHQETQYF TGTGCTTTAAGAGGCGGCCACCCGCACCAAGAGACCCAGTACTTC
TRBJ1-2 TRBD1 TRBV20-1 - CSARDPNYRGAYGYTF TGCAGTGCTAGAGACCCCAATTACAGGGGGGCCTATGGCTACACCTTC
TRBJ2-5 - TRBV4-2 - CASSQDQQSQETQYF TGTGCCAGCAGCCAAGATCAACAGAGCCAAGAGACCCAGTACTTC
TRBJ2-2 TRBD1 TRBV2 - CASSDTTGTSNTGELFF TGTGCCAGCAGTGATACGACAGGGACCTCGAACACCGGGGAGCTGTTTTTT
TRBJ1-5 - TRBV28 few CASRAPGPLGQPQHF TGTGCCAGCAGGGCACCGGGACCTCTAGGTCAGCCCCAGCATTTT
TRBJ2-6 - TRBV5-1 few CASSPGNSGANVLTF TGCGCCAGCAGCCCGGGGAACTCTGGGGCCAACGTCCTGACTTTC
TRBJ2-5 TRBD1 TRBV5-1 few CASSSAGGETQYF TGCGCCAGCAGCTCCGCAGGGGGAGAGACCCAGTACTTC
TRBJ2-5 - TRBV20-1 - CSAGQPRETQYF TGCAGTGCCGGGCAACCTCGTGAGACCCAGTACTTC
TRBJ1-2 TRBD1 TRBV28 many CASSPGTGRSYGYTF TGTGCCAGCAGTCCTGGGACAGGGAGGAGCTATGGCTACACCTTC
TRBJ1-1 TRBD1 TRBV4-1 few CASSQRQGFEAFF TGCGCCAGCAGCCAACGACAGGGGTTTGAAGCTTTCTTT
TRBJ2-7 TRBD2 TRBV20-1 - CSAKRTSSAYEQYF TGCAGTGCAAAAAGGACTAGCTCAGCCTACGAGCAGTACTTC
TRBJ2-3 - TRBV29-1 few CSVGPRLRTDTQYF TGCAGCGTTGGCCCCCGTCTAAGGACAGATACGCAGTATTTT
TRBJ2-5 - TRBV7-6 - CASGVKETQYF TGTGCCAGCGGCGTAAAAGAGACCCAGTACTTC
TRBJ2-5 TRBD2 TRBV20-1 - CSVQLAGGRETQYF TGCAGTGTCCAACTAGCGGGAGGGCGGGAGACCCAGTACTTC
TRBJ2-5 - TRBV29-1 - CSTRGPQETQYF TGCTCTACCCGGGGGCCTCAAGAGACCCAGTACTTC
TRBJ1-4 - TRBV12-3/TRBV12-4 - CASSPGGEGGGQDEKLFF TGTGCCAGCAGTCCAGGTGGAGAGGGGGGAGGCCAGGATGAAAAACTGTTTTTT